Listed below are T cell receptor beta chains from one sample, sequenced in a study of response to subunit inactivated influenza vaccine. TCRdb redid the calling of the RT-PCR reads with MiXCR, one entry per CDR3 protein. The sample records about half a million distinct CDR3 sequences, under 9% being singletons. Sequences were derived from PBMCs from blood, sampled approximately 25 months after vaccination. The origin of the receptors is a man aged 50 to 69 who received an inactivated influenza vaccine. Each CDR3 is given with its conserved first and last residue. A D gene is named only where the DNA matches it firmly. Not all rows give a size; the values are once, few, many and, for expanded clones, a class.

D gene	clone size	V gene	J gene	CDR3 protein	CDR3 DNA
TRBD1	-	TRBV3-1	TRBJ2-7	CASSHVTGALSSYEQYF	TGTGCCAGCAGCCACGTTACAGGGGCCCTGAGCTCCTACGAGCAGTACTTC
-	few	TRBV28	TRBJ2-5	CASTSTEPQETQYF	TGTGCCAGCACCTCGACAGAGCCCCAAGAGACCCAGTACTTC
TRBD2	few	TRBV4-2	TRBJ2-1	CASSQETSGRAHEQFF	TGTGCCAGCAGCCAGGAAACCAGCGGGAGGGCCCATGAGCAGTTCTTC
-	-	TRBV29-1	TRBJ2-3	CSVESRNTQYF	TGCAGCGTTGAATCGCGTAATACGCAGTATTTT
-	many	TRBV11-2	TRBJ2-7	CASSLTGLEQYF	TGTGCCAGCAGCTTAACAGGGCTCGAGCAGTACTTC
-	few	TRBV24-1	TRBJ2-3	CATSEGLSTDTQYF	TGTGCCACCAGTGAGGGGCTGAGCACAGATACGCAGTATTTT
-	few	TRBV7-2	TRBJ1-5	CASSLTSGANQPQHF	TGTGCCAGCAGCTTAACTTCAGGGGCCAATCAGCCCCAGCATTTT
TRBD2	-	TRBV6-2/TRBV6-3	TRBJ2-1	CASSYDPRTSSNVQFF	TGTGCCAGCAGTTACGATCCCCGGACTAGCTCCAATGTGCAGTTCTTC
-	-	TRBV7-9	TRBJ2-1	CASSLQQGLFF	TGTGCCAGCAGCTTACAACAGGGCCTGTTCTTC
-	many	TRBV29-1	TRBJ2-2	CSVVLAGIGTGELFF	TGCAGCGTTGTTTTGGCAGGCATTGGCACCGGGGAGCTGTTTTTT
-	-	TRBV4-3	TRBJ2-2	CASSQGVGTGELFF	TGCGCCAGCAGCCAAGGGGTGGGCACCGGGGAGCTGTTTTTT
TRBD2	few	TRBV2	TRBJ2-1	CASSDGLAGHQFF	TGTGCCAGCAGTGACGGACTAGCGGGACATCAGTTCTTC
-	many	TRBV7-2	TRBJ2-1	CASKSGASSYNEQFF	TGTGCCAGCAAGTCGGGGGCGAGCTCCTACAATGAGCAGTTCTTC
TRBD1	few	TRBV29-1	TRBJ2-7	CSVEVTGGAYEQYF	TGCAGCGTTGAGGTGACAGGGGGGGCTTACGAGCAGTACTTC
TRBD2	-	TRBV2	TRBJ2-1	CASSETSGTYNEQFF	TGTGCCAGCAGTGAGACTAGCGGGACCTACAATGAGCAGTTCTTC
-	many	TRBV12-3/TRBV12-4	TRBJ2-3	CASSLEHRSTDTQYF	TGTGCCAGCAGTTTGGAACACCGGAGCACAGATACGCAGTATTTT
TRBD1	-	TRBV11-2	TRBJ2-7	CASSFGTVAYEQYF	TGTGCCAGCAGCTTCGGGACAGTAGCCTACGAGCAGTACTTC
TRBD1	-	TRBV11-2	TRBJ2-7	CASSRSGTGVGYEQYF	TGTGCCAGCAGCCGCAGCGGGACAGGGGTAGGCTACGAGCAGTACTTC
TRBD2	many	TRBV7-2	TRBJ2-2	CASSILAGGKNTGELFF	TGTGCCAGCAGCATTCTAGCGGGGGGCAAGAACACCGGGGAGCTGTTTTTT
TRBD1	many	TRBV18	TRBJ2-2	CASSPSTGVVSGELFF	TGTGCCAGCTCACCATCGACAGGGGTCGTGAGCGGGGAGCTGTTTTTT
TRBD1	-	TRBV4-3	TRBJ1-5	CASSIDRGRNQPQHF	TGCGCCAGCTCGATAGACAGGGGGCGAAATCAGCCCCAGCATTTT
TRBD2	-	TRBV4-3	TRBJ2-7	CASSPGGGPSYEQYF	TGCGCCAGCAGCCCGGGGGGAGGTCCATCCTACGAGCAGTACTTC
-	many	TRBV12-3/TRBV12-4	TRBJ1-2	CATGTGPIGDTF	TGTGCCACAGGAACAGGGCCCATTGGTGACACCTTC
-	few	TRBV9	TRBJ2-5	CASSVGIQETQYF	TGTGCCAGCAGCGTAGGGATACAAGAGACCCAGTACTTC
-	-	TRBV7-9	TRBJ2-7	CASSLEGYAYEQYF	TGTGCCAGCAGCTTAGAGGGGTACGCCTACGAGCAGTACTTC
TRBD1	-	TRBV28	TRBJ2-7	CASSFPDRGLYEQYF	TGTGCCAGCAGTTTTCCGGACAGGGGGCTTTACGAGCAGTACTTC
TRBD2	-	TRBV27	TRBJ2-3	CASSLLGIGLAGTDTQYF	TGTGCCAGCAGTTTACTGGGGATAGGACTAGCTGGCACAGATACGCAGTATTTT
-	-	TRBV20-1	TRBJ2-7	CSAKRGRDEQYF	TGCAGTGCTAAGCGTGGGCGGGACGAGCAGTACTTC
-	-	TRBV7-2	TRBJ1-1	CASSFYKNTEAFF	TGTGCCAGCAGCTTTTATAAGAACACTGAAGCTTTCTTT
-	-	TRBV5-1	TRBJ2-1	CASRGTGPRNEQFF	TGCGCCAGCAGGGGAACAGGGCCCCGCAATGAGCAGTTCTTC